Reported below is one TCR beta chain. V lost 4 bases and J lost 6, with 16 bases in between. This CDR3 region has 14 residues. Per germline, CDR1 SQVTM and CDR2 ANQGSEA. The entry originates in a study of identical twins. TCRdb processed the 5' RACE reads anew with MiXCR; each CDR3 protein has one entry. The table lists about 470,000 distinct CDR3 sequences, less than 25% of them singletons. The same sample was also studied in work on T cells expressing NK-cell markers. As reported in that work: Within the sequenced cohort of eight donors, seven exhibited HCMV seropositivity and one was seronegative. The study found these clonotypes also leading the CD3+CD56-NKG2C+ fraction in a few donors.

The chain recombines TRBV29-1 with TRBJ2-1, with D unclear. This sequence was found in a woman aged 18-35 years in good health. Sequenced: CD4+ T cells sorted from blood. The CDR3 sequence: CSVALPLITNEQFF. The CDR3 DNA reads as TGCAGCGTTGCACTACCCCTGATTACCAATGAGCAGTTCTTC.